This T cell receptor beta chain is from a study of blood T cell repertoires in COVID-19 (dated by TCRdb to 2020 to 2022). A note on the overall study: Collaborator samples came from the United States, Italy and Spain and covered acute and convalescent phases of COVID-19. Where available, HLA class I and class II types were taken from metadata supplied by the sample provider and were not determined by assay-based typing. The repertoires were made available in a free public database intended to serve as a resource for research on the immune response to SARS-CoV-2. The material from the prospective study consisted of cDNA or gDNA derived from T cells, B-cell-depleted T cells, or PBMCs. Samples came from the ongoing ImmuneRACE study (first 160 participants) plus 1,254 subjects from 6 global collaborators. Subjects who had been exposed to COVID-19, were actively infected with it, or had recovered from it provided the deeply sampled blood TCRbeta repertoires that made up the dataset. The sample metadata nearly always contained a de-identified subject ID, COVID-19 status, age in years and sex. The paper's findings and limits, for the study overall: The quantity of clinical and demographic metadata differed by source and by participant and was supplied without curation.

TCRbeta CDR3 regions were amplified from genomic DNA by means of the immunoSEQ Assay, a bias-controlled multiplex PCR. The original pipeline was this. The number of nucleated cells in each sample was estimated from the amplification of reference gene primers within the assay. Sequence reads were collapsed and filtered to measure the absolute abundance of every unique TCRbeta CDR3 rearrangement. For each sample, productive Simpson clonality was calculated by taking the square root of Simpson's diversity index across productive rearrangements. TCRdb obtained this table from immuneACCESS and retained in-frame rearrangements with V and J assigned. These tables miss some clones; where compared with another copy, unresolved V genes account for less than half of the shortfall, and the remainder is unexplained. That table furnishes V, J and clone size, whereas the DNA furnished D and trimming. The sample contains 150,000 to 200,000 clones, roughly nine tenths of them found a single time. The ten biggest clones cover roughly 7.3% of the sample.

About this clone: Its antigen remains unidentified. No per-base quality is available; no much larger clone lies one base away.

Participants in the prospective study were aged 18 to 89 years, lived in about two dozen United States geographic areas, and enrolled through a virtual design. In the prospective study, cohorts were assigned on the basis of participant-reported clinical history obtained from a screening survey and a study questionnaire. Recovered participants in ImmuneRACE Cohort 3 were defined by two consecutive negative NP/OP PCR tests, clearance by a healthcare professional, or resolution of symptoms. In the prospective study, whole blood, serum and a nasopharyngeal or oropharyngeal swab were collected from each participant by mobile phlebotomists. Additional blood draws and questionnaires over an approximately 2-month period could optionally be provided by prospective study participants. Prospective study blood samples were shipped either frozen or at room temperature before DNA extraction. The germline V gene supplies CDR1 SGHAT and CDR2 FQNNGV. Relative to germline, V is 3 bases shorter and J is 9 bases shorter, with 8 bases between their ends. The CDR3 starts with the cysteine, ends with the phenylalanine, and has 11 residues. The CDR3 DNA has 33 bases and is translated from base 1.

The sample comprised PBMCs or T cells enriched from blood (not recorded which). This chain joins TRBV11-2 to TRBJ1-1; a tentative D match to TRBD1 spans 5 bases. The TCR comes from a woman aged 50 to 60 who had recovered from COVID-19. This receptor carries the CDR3 CASSLRDQAFF. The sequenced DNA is TGTGCCAGCAGCTTGCGGGACCAAGCTTTCTTT.